The 25 T cell receptor beta chains presented below share a single source sample, sequenced in a study of shared clonotypes between healthy human individuals. Clones were sequenced by immunoSEQ multiplex PCR, and TCRdb holds only the in-frame ones, with some missing. The sample contains roughly 2 million clones, approximately 96% of which appear only once. The sequencing input was naive CD4+ T cells sorted from blood. The subset was: CD45RA+ positively selected. The source is a man younger than 30 in good health.

The chain couples TRBV11-2 to TRBJ2-2, with 8 bases fitting TRBD1. This CDR3 spans 16 amino acids. With 0 bases clipped from V and 5 bases from J, the junction kept 5 bases outside the gene matches. From germline, CDR1 is SGHAT and CDR2 FQNNGV. The CDR3: CASSLDPGGLTGELFF. DNA of the CDR3: TGTGCCAGCAGCTTAGATCCAGGGGGCCTGACCGGGGAGCTGTTTTTT.

The chain recombines TRBV27 with TRBJ2-5; 7 bases fit TRBD1. Germline-derived CDR1 and CDR2 are MNHEY and SMNVEV (reference sequence). V gave up 8 bases and J gave up 13 bases; unmatched junction bases: 10. This CDR3 region has 11 residues. This CDR3 is CASSGQPPSYF. The CDR3 DNA sequence: TGTGCCAGCTCGGGACAGCCGCCTTCGTACTTC.

The J gene is TRBJ2-4, the V gene TRBV5-6, with 10 nucleotides matching TRBD1. The CDR3 spans 14 residues. Trimming at V came to 4 bases and at J to 7 bases, leaving 5 bases not matched to a gene. Germline CDR1 is SGHDT and CDR2 is YYEEEE. The CDR3 here is CASSLDRGRNIQYF. As DNA, the CDR3 is TGTGCCAGCAGCCTCGACAGGGGGCGGAACATTCAGTACTTC.

The chain employs TRBV15 and TRBJ2-1, with TRBD2 as a possible D gene (5 bases). Germline V gives CDR1 LNHNV, CDR2 YYDKDF (reference sequence). The V end was cut by 0 bases, the J end by 6 bases, with 12 bases between. There are 15 residues in the CDR3. The CDR3 protein is CATSRDRTFSNEQFF. In nucleotides, the CDR3 is TGTGCCACCAGCAGAGACCGGACTTTCTCCAATGAGCAGTTCTTC. The entire variable domain, with the rest obtained from reference TRBV15 and TRBJ2-1, is as follows: DAMVIQNPRYQVTQFGKPVTLSCSQTLNHNVMYWYQQKSSQAPKLLFHYYDKDFNNEADTPDNFQSRRPNTSFCFLDIRSPGLGDTAMYLCATSRDRTFSNEQFFGPGTRLTVL.

The rearrangement links TRBV6-5 to TRBJ2-3, with 10 bases lining up with TRBD2. Germline CDR1 is MNHEY and CDR2 is SVGAGI. J lost 4 bases, V lost 7 bases, and 5 bases had no gene match. The CDR3 has 14 residues. Here the CDR3 reads CASNPSGSSDTQYF. CDR3 bases: TGTGCCAGCAACCCTAGCGGGAGTTCAGATACGCAGTATTTT.

This clone was detected once. The chain is built from TRBV7-2 and TRBJ1-5; D remains unclear. Trimming removed 5 bases at V and 1 base at J, with 21 bases between. The CDR3 runs to 18 residues. Germline CDR1 and CDR2: SGHTA and FQGNSA. For the CDR3, the DNA is TGTGCCAGCAGCGCCCTCGGTTTGGGTTCAAAAAGCAATCAGCCCCAGCATTTT. It encodes CASSALGLGSKSNQPQHF.

This clone was recorded a few times. J is TRBJ1-5 and V is TRBV6-1; D unresolved. Germline lookup yields CDR1 MNHNS and CDR2 SASEGT. The CDR3 spans 13 residues. Trimming stripped 2 bases from V and 5 bases from J, with 7 bases between. The DNA of the CDR3 is TGTGCCAGCAGTGAATTGAGGGATCAGCCCCAGCATTTT. It encodes CASSELRDQPQHF.

This chain uses TRBV6-5 with TRBJ2-3; TRBD2 might be the D (5 bases). V lost 4 bases and J lost 11, with 10 bases in between. The CDR3 is 11 amino acids. Germline CDR1 MNHEY, CDR2 SVGAGI. The CDR3 DNA reads TGTGCCAGCAGTTTCCTCGGGGTGCAGTATTTT. As protein: CASSFLGVQYF.

The chain has TRBV4-1 and TRBJ2-3; no reliable D call. This CDR3 contains 12 residues. V was pared by 4 bases and J by 2 bases, with 4 bases between. The germline V gene encodes CDR1 MGHRA and CDR2 YSYEKL. DNA for the CDR3: TGCGCCAGCAGCCCTTTCACAGATACGCAGTATTTT. Translated: CASSPFTDTQYF.

The J gene is TRBJ1-3, the V gene TRBV7-2; TRBD1 matches 7 bases. V lost 5 bases, J lost 4 bases, and 2 bases stayed unmatched. CDR3 length: 13 amino acids. Germline V gene lookup returns CDR1 SGHTA and CDR2 FQGNSA. The CDR3 bases are TGTGCCAGCAGCGAGGACAGGGGAAACACCATATATTTT. Amino acids: CASSEDRGNTIYF.

The J gene is TRBJ1-2, the V gene TRBV30; D not certain. The germline V gene has CDR1 GTSNPN and CDR2 SVGIG (reference sequence). The CDR3 runs 12 residues. CDR3 loop: CAGSETNYGYTF. The CDR3 coding sequence is TGTGCTGGGTCGGAGACCAACTATGGCTACACCTTC.

V and J are TRBV2 and TRBJ2-7; D not certain. The V gene's germline CDR1 is SNHLY and CDR2 FYNNEI. CDR3 length: 14 residues. Trimming pared 6 bases from V and 3 bases from J, leaving 15 bases between. CDR3 nucleotide sequence: TGTGCCAGCAGCTTCTTAGAAGGTAACTACGAGCAGTACTTC. This codes for CASSFLEGNYEQYF. The full variable domain, completed using reference TRBV2 and TRBJ2-7, is EPEVTQTPSHQVTQMGQEVILRCVPISNHLYFYWYRQILGQKVEFLVSFYNNEISEKSEIFDDQFSVERPDGSNFTLKIRSTKLEDSAMYFCASSFLEGNYEQYFGPGTRLTVT.

The chain combines TRBV2 with TRBJ2-7, with 9 bases that match TRBD2. Germline V gives CDR1 SNHLY, CDR2 FYNNEI. With 9 bases clipped from V and 4 bases from J, the junction kept 13 bases outside the gene matches. The CDR3 sequence is 15 residues long. CDR3 bases: TGTGCCAGTGGCGGGCTAGGCGGGGGGGCTTACGAGCAGTACTTC. Protein sequence: CASGGLGGGAYEQYF. Full variable domain (outside the CDR3, taken from reference TRBV2 and TRBJ2-7): EPEVTQTPSHQVTQMGQEVILRCVPISNHLYFYWYRQILGQKVEFLVSFYNNEISEKSEIFDDQFSVERPDGSNFTLKIRSTKLEDSAMYFCASGGLGGGAYEQYFGPGTRLTVT.

This chain joins TRBV19 and TRBJ1-4; D unclear. Germline CDR1 reads LNHDA; CDR2 reads SQIVND (reference sequence). Between the trimmed V and J ends, which lost 5 bases and 4 bases, there was a span of 8 bases. This CDR3 comprises 13 residues. CDR3 protein: CASSPRINEKLFF. The CDR3 DNA sequence: TGTGCCAGTAGTCCCCGGATTAATGAAAAACTGTTTTTT.

This chain joins TRBV6-1 and TRBJ1-2; the match to TRBD1 covers 7 bases. The CDR3 contains 15 residues. V was pared by 6 bases and J by 5 bases, with 12 bases of the junction left unmatched. Germline V gives CDR1 MNHNS, CDR2 SASEGT. The CDR3 coding sequence is TGTGCCAGCAGATTTCTTACCGGGACAGAGTATGGCTACACCTTC. It specifies CASRFLTGTEYGYTF.

This chain connects TRBV9 to TRBJ2-4; the D gene could be TRBD1 or TRBD2 (5 bases each). Germline CDR1 is SGDLS and CDR2 is YYNGEE. This CDR3 is built from 14 residues. The germline V and J ends were trimmed by 0 bases and 8 bases, with 12 bases remaining between them. The CDR3 DNA reads TGTGCCAGCAGCGTAGGAGGGGCGGACGACATTCAGTACTTC. This encodes CASSVGGADDIQYF.

The CDR3 nucleotides are TGTGCCAGCAGCACACTAGCGGGAGCTAGCACAGATACGCAGTATTTT. Translated, it gives CASSTLAGASTDTQYF. The J gene is TRBJ2-3, the V gene TRBV7-2, with TRBD2 matching over 11 bases. Trimming at V came to 5 bases and at J to 0 bases, leaving 4 bases not matched to a gene. Germline values: CDR1 SGHTA, CDR2 FQGNSA. CDR3 size: 16 residues. Full variable domain (missing parts from reference TRBV7-2 and TRBJ2-3): GAGVSQSPSNKVTEKGKDVELRCDPISGHTALYWYRQSLGQGLEFLIYFQGNSAPDKSGLPSDRFSAERTGGSVSTLTIQRTQQEDSAVYLCASSTLAGASTDTQYFGPGTRLTVL.

The chain couples TRBV5-1 to TRBJ2-3; D unclear. Trimming removed 4 bases at V and 7 bases at J, with 10 bases between. Germline V gives CDR1 SGHRS, CDR2 YFSETQ. The CDR3 is made up of 12 amino acids. The CDR3 DNA reads as TGCGCCAGCAGCCTGGGATATAATACGCAGTATTTT. This translates into CASSLGYNTQYF.

V and J are TRBV7-2 and TRBJ2-7; D is unresolved. The CDR3 runs 11 residues. V was shortened by 5 bases and J by 5 bases, with 7 bases between the two germline ends. Germline-derived CDR1 and CDR2 are SGHTA and FQGNSA. The chain's CDR3 is CASSQDNEQYF. The CDR3 bases are TGTGCCAGCAGCCAAGACAACGAGCAGTACTTC.

Comment on this clone: The sample has other DNA sequences that encode this CDR3 too. The V and J genes are TRBV5-1 and TRBJ1-5; D uncertain. The length of the CDR3 is 13 residues. Germline values: CDR1 SGHRS, CDR2 YFSETQ. V lost 0 bases and J 4 bases, leaving 5 bases between the germline ends. CDR3 sequence: CASSLAPNQPQHF. The CDR3 nucleotides are TGCGCCAGCAGCTTGGCCCCAAATCAGCCCCAGCATTTT.

The chain is built from TRBV29-1 and TRBJ2-3; 8 bases agree with TRBD1. Losses at the gene ends were 4 bases for V and 0 bases for J; bases not matched to a gene: 3. The CDR3 sequence is 14 residues long. Germline V gene sequence: CDR1 SQVTM, CDR2 ANQGSEA. The CDR3 DNA follows: TGCAGCGTTGGTGGACAGGGCAGCACAGATACGCAGTATTTT. It codes for CSVGGQGSTDTQYF.

CDR3: CASSWGTSVETQYF. As DNA, the CDR3 is TGTGCCAGCAGTTGGGGGACTAGCGTCGAGACCCAGTACTTC. This chain joins TRBV7-2 and TRBJ2-5, with 10 bases fitting TRBD2. From germline, CDR1 is SGHTA and CDR2 FQGNSA. The V and J ends lost 6 bases and 5 bases, in that order; junction bases with no gene match: 6. The CDR3 extends over 14 amino acids.

For this clone: Additional DNA sequences in this sample encode the identical CDR3. The chain uses TRBV5-1 and TRBJ2-7; TRBD2 is a possible D gene (6 bases). V was clipped by 0 bases and J by 4 bases, with 14 bases between them. Germline CDR1 SGHRS, CDR2 YFSETQ. This CDR3 contains 15 residues. The CDR3 loop is CASSLEAGGSYEQYF. The CDR3 nucleotides are TGCGCCAGCAGCTTGGAAGCGGGCGGGTCATACGAGCAGTACTTC.

The chain recombines TRBV28 with TRBJ1-1; D gene uncertain. The CDR3 runs 14 residues. Germline lookup yields CDR1 MDHEN and CDR2 SYDVKM. V was shortened by 8 bases and J by 0 bases, with 13 bases between the two germline ends. The CDR3 sequence: CASLSPAMNTEAFF. DNA for the CDR3: TGTGCCAGCCTGTCCCCAGCTATGAACACTGAAGCTTTCTTT.

This sequence joins TRBV5-1 and TRBJ2-1; the D is unclear. Trimming left V 4 bases short and J 6 bases short, with 8 bases between. The CDR3 spans 12 residues. Germline lookup yields CDR1 SGHRS and CDR2 YFSETQ. CDR3 DNA: TGCGCCAGCAGCGTGACTGTCAATGAGCAGTTCTTC. Translation: CASSVTVNEQFF.